This is a list of T cell receptor beta chains from one sample in a study of blood T cell repertoires in COVID-19. Some clones are missing from TCRdb's copy, which holds only in-frame ones; the method was immunoSEQ multiplex PCR. Of about 300,000 clones listed, approximately 85% are singletons. The sequenced sample was peripheral blood. These TCRs come from a woman aged 50 to 65 with acute or convalescent COVID-19. Each CDR3 is given with its conserved first and last residue. D genes are given only for firm matches. Clone size is given for some rows only: seen once, a few or many times, or a class if the clone is expanded.

abundance	d_gene	v_gene	len	j_gene	CDR3aa	CDR3nt
.	.	TRBV29-1	12	TRBJ1-1	CSVDQTLTEAFF	TGCAGCGTTGACCAAACCCTAACTGAAGCTTTCTTT
once	.	TRBV20-1	11	TRBJ1-1	CSATSGFEAFF	TGCAGTGCTACCTCGGGATTTGAAGCTTTCTTT
.	TRBD1	TRBV5-1	15	TRBJ1-5	CASSLEGQSHQPQHF	TGCGCCAGCAGCTTGGAGGGACAGTCCCATCAGCCCCAGCATTTT
.	.	TRBV5-1	17	TRBJ2-5	CASSLGSRGPAQETQYF	TGCGCCAGCAGCTTGGGGTCGCGGGGACCTGCACAAGAGACCCAGTACTTC
.	.	TRBV24-1	13	TRBJ1-2	CATSRTAVYGYTF	TGTGCCACCAGCAGGACAGCGGTGTATGGCTACACCTTC
.	.	TRBV18	12	TRBJ2-1	CASSQGDNEQFF	TGTGCCAGCTCACAGGGGGATAATGAGCAGTTCTTC
once	.	TRBV7-3	16	TRBJ2-3	CASSLFGSISGDTQYF	TGTGCCAGCAGCTTATTTGGGAGTATATCTGGAGATACGCAGTATTTT
once	TRBD1	TRBV19	14	TRBJ1-2	CASIPGRGHGGYTF	TGTGCCAGTATCCCAGGCAGGGGGCACGGTGGCTACACCTTC
.	.	TRBV7-2	16	TRBJ1-2	CASSLYPIEQSYGYTF	TGTGCCAGCAGCTTATATCCCATTGAACAGTCGTATGGCTACACCTTC
.	.	TRBV7-2	14	TRBJ2-5	CASSLANAWETQYF	TGTGCCAGCAGCTTAGCGAACGCGTGGGAGACCCAGTACTTC
.	TRBD2	TRBV29-1	15	TRBJ2-1	CSVEGGLAGGNEQFF	TGCAGCGTTGAGGGGGGACTAGCGGGAGGCAATGAGCAGTTCTTC
.	.	TRBV9	14	TRBJ2-1	CASSPTGNYNEQFF	TGTGCCAGCAGCCCAACAGGGAACTACAATGAGCAGTTCTTC
.	.	TRBV5-4	15	TRBJ2-3	CASTRYLGATDTQYF	TGTGCCAGCACCCGATACCTTGGGGCCACAGATACGCAGTATTTT
.	.	TRBV30	17	TRBJ1-3	CAWSRWDSPASGNTIYF	TGTGCCTGGAGTAGGTGGGACTCCCCGGCCTCTGGAAACACCATATATTTT
.	TRBD1	TRBV10-3	13	TRBJ1-1	CAITPQGGYEAFF	TGTGCCATCACCCCACAGGGGGGCTACGAAGCTTTCTTT
.	TRBD2	TRBV10-3	15	TRBJ2-2	CAISGLAGAFGELFF	TGTGCCATCAGTGGTTTGGCGGGAGCCTTTGGGGAGCTGTTTTTT
.	TRBD1	TRBV28	16	TRBJ1-2	CASSADREAGRGGYTF	TGTGCCAGCAGTGCGGACAGGGAGGCCGGTAGGGGTGGCTACACCTTC
few	.	TRBV4-2	14	TRBJ1-6	CASSQDNYNSPLHF	TGTGCCAGCAGCCAAGATAATTATAATTCACCCCTCCACTTT
.	TRBD1	TRBV24-1	14	TRBJ1-2	CATSERTGVYGYTF	TGTGCCACCAGTGAAAGGACAGGGGTTTATGGCTACACCTTC
.	.	TRBV6-5	15	TRBJ2-7	CASSSSEGEAYEQYF	TGTGCCAGCAGCTCGTCGGAGGGAGAGGCCTACGAGCAGTACTTC
.	.	TRBV7-2	14	TRBJ1-5	CASSLGGFSSPQHF	TGTGCCAGCAGCTTGGGGGGATTCTCTTCGCCCCAGCATTTT
.	TRBD2	TRBV4-1	15	TRBJ2-7	CASSQVASGAYEQYF	TGCGCCAGCAGCCAAGTTGCTAGCGGGGCCTACGAGCAGTACTTC
.	.	TRBV24-1	11	TRBJ1-1	CATSDLTEAFF	TGTGCCACCAGTGATCTTACTGAAGCTTTCTTT
.	.	TRBV18	15	TRBJ1-1	CASSSRGTDPPEAFF	TGTGCCAGCTCATCGCGGGGGACGGACCCCCCTGAAGCTTTCTTT
.	.	TRBV29-1	15	TRBJ2-2	CSVVAGGVNTGELFF	TGCAGCGTTGTCGCTGGCGGGGTGAACACCGGGGAGCTGTTTTTT
.	.	TRBV19	15	TRBJ1-2	CASSTQGFINYGYTF	TGTGCCAGTAGTACACAGGGTTTTATTAACTATGGCTACACCTTC
.	.	TRBV9	14	TRBJ1-2	CASSGHRADSGYTF	TGTGCCAGCAGCGGGCACAGGGCAGATTCTGGCTACACCTTC
.	.	TRBV7-3	16	TRBJ2-1	CASSRDSGGAYNEQFF	TGTGCCAGCAGCCGGGATAGCGGAGGGGCCTACAATGAGCAGTTCTTC
.	TRBD2	TRBV7-2	13	TRBJ2-1	CASSRGMGGEQFF	TGTGCCAGCAGCAGAGGTATGGGGGGGGAGCAGTTCTTC
.	TRBD1	TRBV11-2	15	TRBJ1-1	CASTRDRGQDTEAFF	TGTGCCAGCACCCGGGACAGGGGGCAGGACACTGAAGCTTTCTTT
.	TRBD2	TRBV5-1	15	TRBJ2-1	CASSLVLGRGNEQFF	TGCGCCAGCAGCTTGGTGCTCGGGAGGGGCAATGAGCAGTTCTTC
.	.	TRBV14	15	TRBJ1-5	CASSPGHVINQPQHF	TGTGCCAGCAGCCCGGGACACGTCATCAATCAGCCCCAGCATTTT
.	TRBD2	TRBV2	14	TRBJ2-5	CASTLAGEGETQYF	TGTGCCAGCACCCTAGCGGGAGAAGGAGAGACCCAGTACTTC
few	.	TRBV7-6	14	TRBJ1-1	CASSLAGRGTEAFF	TGTGCCAGCAGCTTAGCGGGAAGGGGGACTGAAGCTTTCTTT
.	TRBD1	TRBV4-2	15	TRBJ2-1	CASSQGTGSYNEQFF	TGTGCCAGCAGCCAAGGGACAGGGAGTTACAATGAGCAGTTCTTC
.	.	TRBV6-6	14	TRBJ1-5	CASSTPGSGQPQHF	TGTGCCAGCAGTACCCCAGGGTCGGGTCAGCCCCAGCATTTT
.	.	TRBV6-6	14	TRBJ1-2	CASSSKTDIYGYTF	TGTGCCAGCAGCTCTAAAACAGATATCTATGGCTACACCTTC
.	.	TRBV6-2/TRBV6-3	12	TRBJ2-7	CASSYPNYEQYF	TGTGCCAGCAGTTACCCCAACTACGAGCAGTACTTC
.	.	TRBV24-1	16	TRBJ2-5	CATSGRDTTPPETQYF	TGTGCCACCAGTGGACGGGACACGACACCCCCAGAGACCCAGTACTTC
.	TRBD1	TRBV5-1	14	TRBJ2-7	CASSPGQGAHEQYF	TGCGCCAGCAGCCCCGGACAGGGGGCCCACGAGCAGTACTTC
.	.	TRBV5-6	14	TRBJ2-1	CASSPTLTSNEQFF	TGTGCCAGCAGCCCCACTTTAACCTCCAATGAGCAGTTCTTC
.	.	TRBV9	14	TRBJ2-3	CASSVQASADTQYF	TGTGCCAGCAGCGTCCAAGCGTCGGCAGATACGCAGTATTTT
.	.	TRBV28	16	TRBJ2-7	CASSLSPGEVFDEQYF	TGTGCCAGCAGTTTGTCGCCCGGGGAGGTTTTTGACGAGCAGTACTTC
.	.	TRBV7-2	13	TRBJ1-5	CASSLGAYQPQHF	TGTGCCAGCAGCTTAGGGGCCTATCAGCCCCAGCATTTT
.	.	TRBV10-3	16	TRBJ2-3	CAISDVGEPSTDTQYF	TGTGCCATCAGTGATGTGGGCGAGCCTAGCACAGATACGCAGTATTTT
.	TRBD1	TRBV6-5	15	TRBJ1-2	CASYKPGGHNYGYTF	TGTGCCAGCTACAAACCAGGGGGCCACAACTATGGCTACACCTTC
.	TRBD2	TRBV28	14	TRBJ2-7	CASSAPGLAYEQYF	TGTGCCAGCAGTGCCCCGGGACTAGCCTACGAGCAGTACTTC
.	TRBD1	TRBV4-1	13	TRBJ1-2	CASSWDRNYGYTF	TGCGCCAGCAGTTGGGACAGGAACTATGGCTACACCTTC
.	TRBD1	TRBV28	17	TRBJ1-1	CASSNDRAEVVNTEAFF	TGTGCCAGCAGTAATGACAGGGCCGAGGTGGTAAACACTGAAGCTTTCTTT
.	.	TRBV6-5	12	TRBJ2-3	CASSTGTDTQYF	TGTGCCAGCAGTACCGGGACAGATACGCAGTATTTT
.	TRBD1	TRBV13	15	TRBJ1-6	CASSPVGTDNSPLHF	TGTGCCAGCAGCCCCGTCGGGACAGATAATTCACCCCTCCACTTT
.	.	TRBV28	15	TRBJ2-7	CASSLWSPQAYEQYF	TGTGCCAGCAGTTTATGGTCTCCCCAGGCCTACGAGCAGTACTTC
.	.	TRBV28	13	TRBJ2-5	CASSNSYQETQYF	TGTGCCAGCAGCAACTCCTACCAAGAGACCCAGTACTTC